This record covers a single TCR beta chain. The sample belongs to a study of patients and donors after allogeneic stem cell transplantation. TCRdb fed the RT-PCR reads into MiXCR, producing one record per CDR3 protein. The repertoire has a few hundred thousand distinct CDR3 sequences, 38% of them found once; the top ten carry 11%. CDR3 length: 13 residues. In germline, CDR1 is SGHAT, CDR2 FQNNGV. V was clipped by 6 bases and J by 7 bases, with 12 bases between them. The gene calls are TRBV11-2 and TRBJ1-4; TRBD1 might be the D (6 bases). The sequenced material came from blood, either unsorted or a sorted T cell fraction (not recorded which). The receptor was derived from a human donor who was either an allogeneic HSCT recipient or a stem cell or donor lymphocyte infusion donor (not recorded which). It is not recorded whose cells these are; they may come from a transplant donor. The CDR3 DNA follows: TGTGCCAGCAGGAGGGGGAAGGGTGAAAAACTGTTTTTT. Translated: CASRRGKGEKLFF.